Sequencing of this T cell receptor (beta chain) was carried out in a study of blood T cell repertoires in COVID-19. Study information: The samples span acute and convalescent COVID-19 from the United States, Italy and Spain. From T cells, B-cell-depleted T cells, or PBMCs came the material, which was cDNA or gDNA.

In the source study's methods: Researchers report that nucleated cell counts were estimated from reference gene primer amplification. Repertoires were generated with immunoSEQ multiplex PCR, while TCRdb's copy carries only in-frame clones and drops some. V, J and clone size are taken as reported in that table, and D and trimming were inferred from the DNA itself. Of about 82,000 clones listed, 83% are singletons. Germline CDR1 MNHEY, CDR2 SVGEGT. J lost 5 bases, V lost 0 bases, and 3 bases had no gene match. The CDR3 consists of 14 residues. V gene TRBV6-2 or TRBV6-3 combines with J gene TRBJ1-2; 7 nucleotides align to TRBD1. Source material: peripheral blood. The source is a woman aged 55 to 70 with acute or convalescent COVID-19. The CDR3 DNA sequence: TGTGCCAGCAGTTACTCGGGACAGACGTATGGCTACACCTTC. It yields the protein CASSYSGQTYGYTF.